This T cell receptor beta chain was observed in a study of T-cell reconstitution after alpha-beta-depleted transplantation in children. This clonotype has at least ten counts. The antigen remains unidentified. The germline V and J ends were trimmed by 3 bases and 0 bases, with 3 bases remaining between them. Germline V CDR1 and CDR2: DFQATT, SNEGSKA (reference sequence). The CDR3 is 11 amino acids. As it was prepared, the TCRbeta library received unique molecular identifiers. TCRdb itself ran the PCR reads through MiXCR, one entry per CDR3 protein. The table records about 170,000 distinct CDR3 sequences, around 10% of them present only once. Study-level points and caveats: In some patients, recipient T cells and intrathymic progenitors surviving conditioning explained high day-60 diversity.

This specimen consisted of PBMCs, obtained before TCRalphabeta/CD19-depleted stem cell transplant. The J gene is TRBJ2-7, the V gene TRBV20-1; D gene ambiguous. This clonotype was obtained from a boy between 2 and 10 years old with acute myeloid leukemia, due to receive a stem cell transplant. CDR3 amino acids: CSARGSYEQYF. DNA for the CDR3: TGCAGTGCTAGGGGCTCCTACGAGCAGTACTTC.